This T cell receptor (beta chain) appears in the sequencing data of a study of blood T cell repertoires in COVID-19 (dated by TCRdb to between 2020 and 2021). In the study overall: Samples covering the acute and convalescent phases of COVID-19 were provided by collaborators in the United States, Italy and Spain. The material from the prospective study consisted of cDNA or gDNA derived from T cells, B-cell-depleted T cells, or PBMCs. Where available, HLA class I and class II types were taken from metadata supplied by the sample provider and were not determined by assay-based typing. Subjects who had been exposed to COVID-19, were actively infected with it, or had recovered from it provided the deeply sampled blood TCRbeta repertoires that made up the dataset. A de-identified subject ID, COVID-19 status, age in years and sex were almost always included in the sample metadata. A freely available public database, intended as a resource for researchers studying the immune response to SARS-CoV-2, is where the repertoires were released. Samples were obtained from the ongoing ImmuneRACE study (first 160 participants) and from about 1,300 subjects provided by 6 global collaborators.

This clone was observed a single time. Its antigen is still unknown. Base qualities were left out, and no much larger clone turns up one base away. The germline V gene supplies CDR1 SNHLY and CDR2 FYNNEI. V is clipped by 6 bases and J by 10 bases, and the sequence between their germline boundaries is 19 bases long. From its cysteine to its phenylalanine, the CDR3 spans 14 amino acids. Kept here is only the CDR3 DNA, which spans 42 bases and is read in frame from base 1. Overall study outcomes, separate from this receptor: The amount of clinical and demographic metadata varied by source and participant and was provided uncurated.

TCRbeta CDR3 regions were amplified from genomic DNA by means of the immunoSEQ Assay, a bias-controlled multiplex PCR. As for the authors' bioinformatics: Within the assay, amplification of reference gene primers was used to estimate how many nucleated cells each sample contained. Sequence reads were collapsed and filtered to measure the absolute abundance of every unique TCRbeta CDR3 rearrangement. For each sample, productive Simpson clonality was calculated as the square root of Simpson's diversity index across productive rearrangements. This is the immuneACCESS table as TCRdb keeps it, with only in-frame sequences that have V and J called. A part of the clones is gone; compared with another copy, unresolved V genes explain less than half, and the rest is unexplained. V, J and clone size were drawn from that table, and D and trimming were deduced from the DNA. A total of under 200,000 clones appear in this sample, 87% of them only once. The top ten clonotypes cover under 25% of the sample.

Collaborating institutions collected whole blood in K2EDTA tubes following their own protocols. For TCRbeta analysis, collaborator samples were shipped as frozen whole blood, as isolated PBMCs, or as DNA extracted from either sample type. The rearrangement joined TRBV2 to TRBJ2-1; TRBD1 is a possible D gene, resting on 6 matching bases. The sequencing input was peripheral blood. The TCR was taken from a man between 60 and 70 years old with active or convalescent COVID-19. Here is the DNA: TGTGCCAGCAGGGAGACCCAGTCTAGGGGGGAGCAGTTCTTC. Its protein is CASRETQSRGEQFF.